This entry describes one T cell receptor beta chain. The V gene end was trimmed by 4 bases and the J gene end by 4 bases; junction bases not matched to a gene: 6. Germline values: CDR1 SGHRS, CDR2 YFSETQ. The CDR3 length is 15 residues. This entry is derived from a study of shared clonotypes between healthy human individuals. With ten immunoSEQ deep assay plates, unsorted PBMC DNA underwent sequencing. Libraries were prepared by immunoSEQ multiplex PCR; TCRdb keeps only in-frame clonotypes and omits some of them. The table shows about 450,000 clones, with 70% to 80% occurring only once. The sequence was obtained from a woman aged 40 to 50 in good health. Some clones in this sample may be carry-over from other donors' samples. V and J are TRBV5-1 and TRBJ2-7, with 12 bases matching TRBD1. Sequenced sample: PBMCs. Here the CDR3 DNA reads TGCGCCAGCAGCCCGGGACAGGGGGCGCGGTACGAGCAGTACTTC. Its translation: CASSPGQGARYEQYF.